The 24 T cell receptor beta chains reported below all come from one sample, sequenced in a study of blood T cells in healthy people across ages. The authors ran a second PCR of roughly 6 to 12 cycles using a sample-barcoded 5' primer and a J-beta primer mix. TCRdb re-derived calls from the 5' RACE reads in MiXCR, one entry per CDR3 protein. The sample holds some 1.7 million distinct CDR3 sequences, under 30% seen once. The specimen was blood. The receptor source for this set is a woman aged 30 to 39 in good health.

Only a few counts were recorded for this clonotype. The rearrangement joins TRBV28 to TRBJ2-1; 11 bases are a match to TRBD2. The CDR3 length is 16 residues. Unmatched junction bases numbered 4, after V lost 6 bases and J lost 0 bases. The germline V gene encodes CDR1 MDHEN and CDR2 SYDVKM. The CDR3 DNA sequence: TGTGCCAGCAGCCTGACTAGCGGGGACTCCTACAATGAGCAGTTCTTC. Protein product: CASSLTSGDSYNEQFF.

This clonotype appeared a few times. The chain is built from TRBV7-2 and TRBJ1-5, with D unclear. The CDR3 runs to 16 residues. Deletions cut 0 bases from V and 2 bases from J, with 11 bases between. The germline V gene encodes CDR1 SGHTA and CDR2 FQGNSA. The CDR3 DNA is TGTGCCAGCAGCTTAGCCCCCAGGACTGGCAATCAGCCCCAGCATTTT. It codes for CASSLAPRTGNQPQHF.

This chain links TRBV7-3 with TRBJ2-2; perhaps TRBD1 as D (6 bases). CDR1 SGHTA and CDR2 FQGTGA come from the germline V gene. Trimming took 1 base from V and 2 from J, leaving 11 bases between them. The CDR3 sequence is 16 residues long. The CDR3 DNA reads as TGTGCCAGCAGCTTAATGGCAGGGGCTAACACCGGGGAGCTGTTTTTT. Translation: CASSLMAGANTGELFF.

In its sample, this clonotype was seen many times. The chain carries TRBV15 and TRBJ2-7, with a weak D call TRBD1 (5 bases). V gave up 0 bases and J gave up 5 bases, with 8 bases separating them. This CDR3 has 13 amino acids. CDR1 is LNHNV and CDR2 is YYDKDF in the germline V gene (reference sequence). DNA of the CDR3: TGTGCCACCAGCAGAGATCAGGGAAACGAGCAGTACTTC. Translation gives CATSRDQGNEQYF.

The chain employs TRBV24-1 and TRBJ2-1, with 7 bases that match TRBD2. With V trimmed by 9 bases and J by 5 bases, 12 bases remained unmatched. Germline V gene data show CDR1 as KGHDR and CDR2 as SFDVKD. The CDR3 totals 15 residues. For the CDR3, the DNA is TGTGCCACCGGTGCCCCGGGGGGAGTGGACAATGAGCAGTTCTTC. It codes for CATGAPGGVDNEQFF.

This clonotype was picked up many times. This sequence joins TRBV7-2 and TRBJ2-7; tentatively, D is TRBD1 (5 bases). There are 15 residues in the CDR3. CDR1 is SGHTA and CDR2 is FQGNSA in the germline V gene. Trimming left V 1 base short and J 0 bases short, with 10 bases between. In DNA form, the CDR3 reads TGTGCCAGCAGCTTAGAAGGGGCGAGCTCCTACGAGCAGTACTTC. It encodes CASSLEGASSYEQYF.

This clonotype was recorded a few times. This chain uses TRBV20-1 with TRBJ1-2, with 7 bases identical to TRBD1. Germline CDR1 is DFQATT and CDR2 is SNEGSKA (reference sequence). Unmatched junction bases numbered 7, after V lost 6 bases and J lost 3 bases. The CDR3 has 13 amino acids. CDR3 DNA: TGCAGTGCAAGAAAGGGGGCGGACTATGGCTACACCTTC. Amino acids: CSARKGADYGYTF.

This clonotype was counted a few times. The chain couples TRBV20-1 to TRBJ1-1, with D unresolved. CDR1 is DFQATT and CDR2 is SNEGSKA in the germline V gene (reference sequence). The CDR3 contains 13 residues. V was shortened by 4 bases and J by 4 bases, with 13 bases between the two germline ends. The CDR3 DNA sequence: TGCAGTGCTATCCCCCCGTATTTCACTGAAGCTTTCTTT. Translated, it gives CSAIPPYFTEAFF.

This CDR3 is CASSEAFTDTQYF. For the CDR3, the DNA is TGTGCCAGCAGTGAAGCGTTCACAGATACGCAGTATTTT. The chain recombines TRBV2 with TRBJ2-3; D unresolved. Germline V gives CDR1 SNHLY, CDR2 FYNNEI. V lost 0 bases, J lost 2 bases, and 3 bases lay in between. The CDR3 has 13 amino acids.

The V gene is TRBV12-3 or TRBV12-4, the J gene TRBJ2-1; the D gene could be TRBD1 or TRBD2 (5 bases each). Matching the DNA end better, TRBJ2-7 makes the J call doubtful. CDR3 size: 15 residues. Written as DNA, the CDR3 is TGTGCCAGCAGTTTCCGGCAGGGAGCCTACAATGAGCAGTACTTC. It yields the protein CASSFRQGAYNEQYF.

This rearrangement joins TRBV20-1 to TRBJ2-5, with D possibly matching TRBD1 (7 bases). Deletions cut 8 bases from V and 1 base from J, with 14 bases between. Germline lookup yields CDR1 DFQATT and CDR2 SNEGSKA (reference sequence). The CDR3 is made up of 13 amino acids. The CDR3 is CSPRRDSQETQYF. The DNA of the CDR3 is TGCAGTCCTCGGAGGGACAGCCAAGAGACCCAGTACTTC.

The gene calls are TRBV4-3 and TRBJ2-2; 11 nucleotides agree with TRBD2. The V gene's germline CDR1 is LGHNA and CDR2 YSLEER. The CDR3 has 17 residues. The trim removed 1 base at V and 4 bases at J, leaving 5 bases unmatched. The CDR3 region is CASSQVAGGPSTGELFF. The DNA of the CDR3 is TGCGCCAGCAGCCAAGTAGCGGGAGGGCCGAGCACCGGGGAGCTGTTTTTT.

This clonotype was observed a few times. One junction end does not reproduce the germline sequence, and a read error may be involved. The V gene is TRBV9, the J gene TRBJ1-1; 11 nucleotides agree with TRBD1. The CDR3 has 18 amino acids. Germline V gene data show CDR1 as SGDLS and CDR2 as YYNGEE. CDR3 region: CASSPTLDRGRFGTEDFF. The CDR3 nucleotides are TGTGCCAGCAGCCCGACGTTGGACAGGGGGCGATTTGGCACTGAAGATTTCTTT.

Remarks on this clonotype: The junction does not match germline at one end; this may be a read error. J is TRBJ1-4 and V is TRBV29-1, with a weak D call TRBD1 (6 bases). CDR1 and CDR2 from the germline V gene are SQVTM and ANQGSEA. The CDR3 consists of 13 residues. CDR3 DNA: TGCAGCGCTGGGTACAGGGATAATGAAAAACGGTTTTTT. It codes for CSAGYRDNEKRFF.

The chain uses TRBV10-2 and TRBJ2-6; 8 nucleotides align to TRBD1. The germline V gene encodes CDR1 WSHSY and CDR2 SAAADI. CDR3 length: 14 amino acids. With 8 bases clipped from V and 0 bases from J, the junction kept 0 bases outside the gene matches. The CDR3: CASDRGSGANVLTF. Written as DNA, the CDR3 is TGCGCCAGCGACAGGGGCTCTGGGGCCAACGTCCTGACTTTC.

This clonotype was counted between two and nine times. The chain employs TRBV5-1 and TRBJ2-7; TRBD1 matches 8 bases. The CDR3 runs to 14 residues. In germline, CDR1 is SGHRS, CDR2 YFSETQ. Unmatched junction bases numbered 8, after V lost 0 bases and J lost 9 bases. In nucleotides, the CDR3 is TGCGCCAGCAGCTTGGACAGGGGGAAACGCGGGCAGTACTTC. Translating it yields CASSLDRGKRGQYF.

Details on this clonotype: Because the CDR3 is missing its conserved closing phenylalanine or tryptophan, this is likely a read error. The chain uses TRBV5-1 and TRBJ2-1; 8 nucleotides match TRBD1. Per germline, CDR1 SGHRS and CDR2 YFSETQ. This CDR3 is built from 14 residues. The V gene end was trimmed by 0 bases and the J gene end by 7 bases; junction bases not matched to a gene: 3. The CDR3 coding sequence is TGCGCCAGCAGCTTGGGGACAGGGTTGAATGAGCAGTTCTAC. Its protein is CASSLGTGLNEQFY.

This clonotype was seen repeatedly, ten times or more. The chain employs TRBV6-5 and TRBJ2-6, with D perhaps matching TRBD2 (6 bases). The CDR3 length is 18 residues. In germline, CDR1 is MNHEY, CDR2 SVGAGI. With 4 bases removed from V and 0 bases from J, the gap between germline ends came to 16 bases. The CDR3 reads CASSSIKRANSGANVLTF. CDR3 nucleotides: TGTGCCAGCAGTTCCATTAAGCGGGCCAACTCTGGGGCCAACGTCCTGACTTTC.

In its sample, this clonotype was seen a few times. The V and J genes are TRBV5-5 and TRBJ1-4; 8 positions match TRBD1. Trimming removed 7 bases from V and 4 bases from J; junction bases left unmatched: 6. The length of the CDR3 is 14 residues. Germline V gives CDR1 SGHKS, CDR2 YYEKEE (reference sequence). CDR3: CASGKGQGNEKLFF. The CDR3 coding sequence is TGTGCCAGCGGAAAAGGACAGGGTAATGAAAAACTGTTTTTT. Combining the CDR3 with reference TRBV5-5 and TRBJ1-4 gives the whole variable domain DAGVTQSPTHLIKTRGQQVTLRCSPISGHKSVSWYQQVLGQGPQFIFQYYEKEERGRGNFPDRFSARQFPNYSSELNVNALLLGDSALYLCASGKGQGNEKLFFGSGTQLSVL.

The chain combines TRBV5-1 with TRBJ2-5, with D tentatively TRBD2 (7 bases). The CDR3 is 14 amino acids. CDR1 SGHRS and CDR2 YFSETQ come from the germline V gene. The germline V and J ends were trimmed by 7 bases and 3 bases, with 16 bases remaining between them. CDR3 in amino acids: CASGAGAPKETQYF. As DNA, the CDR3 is TGCGCCAGCGGTGCGGGGGCACCCAAAGAGACCCAGTACTTC.

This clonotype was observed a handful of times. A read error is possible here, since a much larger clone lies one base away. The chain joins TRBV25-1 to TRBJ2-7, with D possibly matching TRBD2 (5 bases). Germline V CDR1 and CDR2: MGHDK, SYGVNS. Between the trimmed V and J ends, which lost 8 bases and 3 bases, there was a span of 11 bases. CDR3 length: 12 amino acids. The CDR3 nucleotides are TGTGCCAGCGGTCCCGAGGGCTACGAGCAGTACTTC. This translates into CASGPEGYEQYF.

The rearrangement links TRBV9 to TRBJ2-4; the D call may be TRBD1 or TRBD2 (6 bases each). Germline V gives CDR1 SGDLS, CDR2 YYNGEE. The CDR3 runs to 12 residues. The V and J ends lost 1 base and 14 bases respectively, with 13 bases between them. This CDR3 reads CASSVNGGRKYF. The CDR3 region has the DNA TGTGCCAGCAGCGTAAATGGGGGGCGGAAGTACTTC.

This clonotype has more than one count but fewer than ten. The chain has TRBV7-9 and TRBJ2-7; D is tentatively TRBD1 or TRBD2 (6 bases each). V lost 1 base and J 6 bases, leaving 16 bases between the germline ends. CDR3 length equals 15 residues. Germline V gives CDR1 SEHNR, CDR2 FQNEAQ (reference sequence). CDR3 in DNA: TGTGCCAGCAGCTTAGGGCGGCTAGCGACAGGCGAGCAGTACTTC. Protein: CASSLGRLATGEQYF. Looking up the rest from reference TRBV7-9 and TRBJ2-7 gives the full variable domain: DTGVSQNPRHKITKRGQNVTFRCDPISEHNRLYWYRQTLGQGPEFLTYFQNEAQLEKSRLLSDRFSAERPKGSFSTLEIQRTEQGDSAMYLCASSLGRLATGEQYFGPGTRLTVT.

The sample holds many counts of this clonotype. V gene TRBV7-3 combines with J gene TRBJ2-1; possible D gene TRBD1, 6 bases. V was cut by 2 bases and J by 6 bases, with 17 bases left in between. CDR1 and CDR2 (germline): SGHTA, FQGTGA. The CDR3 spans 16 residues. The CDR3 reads CASSLGGLTPRNEQFF. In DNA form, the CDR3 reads TGTGCCAGCAGCTTAGGGGGCCTTACTCCCCGCAATGAGCAGTTCTTC.